Following are 30 T cell receptor beta chains from one sample sequenced in a study of T cell responses to AZD1222 COVID-19 vaccine. Here immunoSEQ multiplex PCR was the method, and the copy in TCRdb shows in-frame clones only, minus some. This table holds 93,000 or so clones, approximately 88% found once. The source was peripheral blood, collected on day 0 of AZD1222 vaccination. Receptor source: an adult in good health.

The chain couples TRBV28 to TRBJ1-6, with no clear D. From germline, CDR1 is MDHEN and CDR2 SYDVKM. V gave up 1 base and J gave up 0 bases, with 7 bases separating them. The length of the CDR3 is 16 residues. The CDR3 spells CASSLLGSSYNSPLHF. The CDR3 bases are TGTGCCAGCAGTTTATTGGGGAGCTCCTATAATTCACCCCTCCACTTT.

This sequence joins TRBV5-1 and TRBJ2-7, with 14 bases aligning to TRBD2. V lost 4 bases, J lost 4 bases, and 4 bases stayed unmatched. There are 15 residues in the CDR3. The germline V gene encodes CDR1 SGHRS and CDR2 YFSETQ. CDR3 amino acids: CASSQGLAGGYEQYF. The CDR3 DNA is TGCGCCAGCAGCCAAGGACTAGCGGGGGGTTACGAGCAGTACTTC.

The J gene is TRBJ1-5, the V gene TRBV10-3, with D unresolved. In germline, CDR1 is ENHRY, CDR2 SYGVKD. V lost 3 bases and J lost 5, with 5 bases in between. The CDR3 runs 12 residues. The DNA for the CDR3 is TGTGCCATCAGTGACCGTGATCAGCCCCAGCATTTT. The encoded protein is CAISDRDQPQHF.

This clone has a handful of counts. The gene calls are TRBV2 and TRBJ2-5, with a possible D match to TRBD1 (5 bases). The germline gives CDR1 SNHLY, CDR2 FYNNEI. CDR3 length: 13 amino acids. The V gene lost 7 bases and the J gene lost 2 bases, with 11 bases spanning the gap. Here the CDR3 reads CASTSDSQETQYF. CDR3 DNA sequence: TGTGCCAGCACTTCAGACAGTCAAGAGACCCAGTACTTC.

CDR3 region: CASRRDRGAYEQYF. As DNA, the CDR3 is TGTGCCAGCAGACGGGACAGGGGAGCCTACGAGCAGTACTTC. The J gene is TRBJ2-7, the V gene TRBV6-5, with 10 bases matching TRBD1. The CDR3 runs to 14 residues. Germline V gene sequence: CDR1 MNHEY, CDR2 SVGAGI. After removal of 6 bases from V and 2 bases from J, the junction contained 4 bases not matched to a gene.

The V and J genes are TRBV6-5 and TRBJ1-5; D gene unclear. Germline V lookup: CDR1 MNHEY, CDR2 SVGAGI. CDR3 length: 11 residues. The germline V and J ends were trimmed by 6 bases and 4 bases, with 4 bases remaining between them. CDR3 sequence reads: CASRRNQPQHF. The CDR3 nucleotides are TGTGCCAGCAGGAGGAATCAGCCCCAGCATTTT.

The J gene is TRBJ1-2, the V gene TRBV5-1, with 7 bases aligning to TRBD1. The V and J ends lost 4 bases and 5 bases, in that order; junction bases with no gene match: 14. The CDR3 is 16 amino acids. Per germline, CDR1 SGHRS and CDR2 YFSETQ. CDR3 protein: CASSPGGQVRGYGYTF. The CDR3 region has the DNA TGCGCCAGCAGCCCTGGAGGACAGGTCCGAGGGTATGGCTACACCTTC.

This chain joins TRBV7-3 and TRBJ1-1; D call uncertain. This CDR3 has 14 residues. Germline-derived CDR1 and CDR2 are SGHTA and FQGTGA. With 2 bases removed from V and 0 bases from J, the gap between germline ends came to 7 bases. This CDR3 is CASSLYAMNTEAFF. The CDR3 DNA sequence: TGTGCCAGCAGCTTATACGCGATGAACACTGAAGCTTTCTTT.

This rearrangement joins TRBV29-1 to TRBJ2-2, with no clear D. Germline CDR1 is SQVTM and CDR2 is ANQGSEA. The V end lost 3 bases, the J end lost 2 bases, and 7 bases lay between the germline ends. The CDR3 has 13 residues. Written as DNA, the CDR3 is TGCAGCGTTGACCCAGTTAACACCGGGGAGCTGTTTTTT. It translates to CSVDPVNTGELFF.

The CDR3 is CASSAVSSGNTIYF. In DNA form, the CDR3 reads TGCGCCAGCAGCGCGGTCAGCTCTGGAAACACCATATATTTT. This chain uses TRBV4-3 with TRBJ1-3, with D unclear. Germline assignment: CDR1 LGHNA and CDR2 YSLEER. Deletions cut 5 bases from V and 0 bases from J, with 8 bases between. The CDR3 totals 14 residues.

This chain uses TRBV19 with TRBJ1-1, with D hard to call. V dropped 3 bases and J dropped 3 bases, with 14 bases sitting between them. The germline CDR1 and CDR2 sequences are LNHDA and SQIVND (reference sequence). The CDR3 covers 15 residues. CDR3 sequence reads: CASSIPGWSDTEAFF. CDR3 DNA sequence: TGTGCCAGTAGTATCCCTGGCTGGTCGGACACTGAAGCTTTCTTT.

V is TRBV4-3 and J is TRBJ2-4; D is possibly TRBD1 (6 bases). The V gene lost 0 bases and the J gene lost 2 bases, with 8 bases spanning the gap. This CDR3 spans 15 amino acids. Germline V gene sequence: CDR1 LGHNA, CDR2 YSLEER. Written as DNA, the CDR3 is TGCGCCAGCAGCCAAGAAGGGACATCCAAAAACATTCAGTACTTC. Amino acids: CASSQEGTSKNIQYF.

The rearrangement uses TRBV30 and TRBJ1-1; no reliable D call. Trimming pared 8 bases from V and 11 bases from J, leaving 15 bases between. The CDR3 totals 10 residues. CDR1 and CDR2 from the germline V gene are GTSNPN and SVGIG (reference sequence). CDR3 sequence (DNA): TGTGCCATTTATGCCGGGGTGGCTTTCTTT. Its protein is CAIYAGVAFF.

The chain couples TRBV29-1 to TRBJ2-3; 9 nucleotides match TRBD1. The CDR3 runs 14 residues. Per the germline V gene, CDR1 is SQVTM and CDR2 is ANQGSEA. Trimming cost V 2 bases and J 5 bases; bases outside gene matches: 5. CDR3 sequence (DNA): TGCAGCGTTGAAACAGGACAGGGGAGAGATACGCAGTATTTT. This sequence encodes CSVETGQGRDTQYF.

This CDR3 is CAWSAGYEQYF. Here the CDR3 DNA reads TGTGCCTGGAGTGCTGGTTACGAGCAGTACTTC. The chain carries TRBV30 and TRBJ2-7; no reliable D call. The CDR3 contains 11 residues. Per the germline V gene, CDR1 is GTSNPN and CDR2 is SVGIG (reference sequence). V dropped 1 base and J dropped 4 bases, with 5 bases sitting between them.

This clone was observed once. CDR3 loop: CASSQTDTQYF. The CDR3 DNA reads as TGTGCCAGCAGCCAGACAGATACGCAGTATTTT. The rearrangement uses TRBV5-6 and TRBJ2-3, with no clear D. The germline CDR1 and CDR2 sequences are SGHDT and YYEEEE. The CDR3 has 11 amino acids. The V and J ends lost 4 bases and 3 bases respectively, with 3 bases between them. Supplemented by reference TRBV5-6 and TRBJ2-3, the full variable domain reads DAGVTQSPTHLIKTRGQQVTLRCSPKSGHDTVSWYQQALGQGPQFIFQYYEEEERQRGNFPDRFSGHQFPNYSSELNVNALLLGDSALYLCASSQTDTQYFGPGTRLTVL.

This sequence joins TRBV5-1 and TRBJ2-1, with TRBD1 identical over 7 bases. The junction had 5 bases not matched to a gene; V was cut back by 4 bases and J by 7 bases. The CDR3 runs 13 residues. Germline CDR1 reads SGHRS; CDR2 reads YFSETQ. CDR3 in amino acids: CASSTIQGNEQFF. The DNA for the CDR3 is TGCGCCAGCAGCACCATACAGGGGAATGAGCAGTTCTTC.

This clone turned up a few times. The gene calls are TRBV7-3 and TRBJ2-7, with D perhaps given as TRBD1 or TRBD2 (5 bases each). CDR1 SGHTA and CDR2 FQGTGA come from the germline V gene. Trimming stripped 0 bases from V and 3 bases from J, with 12 bases between. CDR3 length: 15 amino acids. The CDR3 sequence: CASSLTPGADYEQYF. The CDR3 DNA reads TGTGCCAGCAGCTTAACCCCCGGGGCAGACTACGAGCAGTACTTC.

The chain combines TRBV5-1 with TRBJ2-3; 11 nucleotides line up with TRBD2. The V gene end was trimmed by 4 bases and the J gene end by 7 bases; junction bases not matched to a gene: 11. This CDR3 is built from 16 residues. Germline V gene data show CDR1 as SGHRS and CDR2 as YFSETQ. The DNA of the CDR3 is TGCGCCAGCAGCCCCTCACTAGCGGGGGCCGGGAATACGCAGTATTTT. Translating it yields CASSPSLAGAGNTQYF.

V is TRBV11-1 and J is TRBJ1-6, with TRBD1 matching 8 bases. Germline CDR1 is SGHAT and CDR2 is FQDESV (reference sequence). This CDR3 is 14 amino acids long. J was trimmed by 10 bases and V by 5 bases; bases with no gene match: 7. The chain's CDR3 is CASSRGQGDSPLHF. CDR3 DNA: TGTGCCAGCAGCCGAGGACAGGGAGACTCACCCCTCCACTTT.

The chain carries TRBV28 and TRBJ2-2, with no clear D. CDR1 MDHEN and CDR2 SYDVKM come from the germline V gene. V lost 6 bases, J lost 1 base, and 0 bases lay in between. The CDR3 is 11 residues long. The CDR3 region has the DNA TGTGCCAGCAGGAACACCGGGGAGCTGTTTTTT. Protein: CASRNTGELFF.

The chain recombines TRBV7-9 with TRBJ2-1, with D possibly TRBD2 on 6 matching bases. This CDR3 is built from 15 residues. Germline V CDR1 and CDR2: SEHNR, FQNEAQ (reference sequence). The ends were cut back, 6 bases at V and 7 bases at J, with 19 bases in the middle. DNA for the CDR3: TGTGCCAGCAGAGTCTCAGGAGGGAGTTATAATGAGCAGTTCTTC. It encodes CASRVSGGSYNEQFF.

V and J are TRBV5-1 and TRBJ2-1; TRBD1 matches at 9 bases. CDR1 is SGHRS, CDR2 YFSETQ, per germline. This CDR3 spans 13 amino acids. The V segment lost 4 bases and the J segment 7 bases; nucleotides outside the gene matches: 3. CDR3 nucleotides: TGCGCCAGCAGCATAGGGACAGGGAATGAGCAGTTCTTC. Translating gives CASSIGTGNEQFF.

The V call is TRBV18, the J call TRBJ2-3, with a tentative D call TRBD2 (6 bases). Trimming removed 3 bases at V and 5 bases at J, with 9 bases between. The CDR3 has 13 residues. Germline-derived CDR1 and CDR2 are KGHSH and LQKENI. CDR3 DNA sequence: TGTGCCAGCTCACCTGGGGGGATAGATACGCAGTATTTT. Translation gives CASSPGGIDTQYF.

The chain uses TRBV19 and TRBJ2-1; 13 positions match TRBD2. Germline V gene data show CDR1 as LNHDA and CDR2 as SQIVND (reference sequence). This CDR3 is 17 amino acids long. V dropped 0 bases and J dropped 2; count of bases not matched to a gene: 1. In DNA form, the CDR3 reads TGTGCCAGTAGTATAGATGGACTAGCGGGAGCCTACAATGAGCAGTTCTTC. Protein: CASSIDGLAGAYNEQFF.

This rearrangement joins TRBV19 to TRBJ1-4, with D uncertain. Per the germline V gene, CDR1 is LNHDA and CDR2 is SQIVND (reference sequence). V lost 6 bases, J lost 1 base, and 15 bases lay in between. The CDR3 is made up of 16 amino acids. The CDR3 spells CASSGVVSGTNEKLFF. Here the CDR3 DNA reads TGTGCCAGTAGCGGGGTAGTCTCGGGAACTAATGAAAAACTGTTTTTT.

The chain employs TRBV11-1 and TRBJ1-2, with 10 bases matching TRBD1. Trimming removed 5 bases from V and 5 bases from J; junction bases left unmatched: 8. The CDR3 sequence is 15 residues long. Per the germline V gene, CDR1 is SGHAT and CDR2 is FQDESV (reference sequence). DNA of the CDR3: TGTGCCAGCAGCCCGGGGACAGGGGTTGATTATGGCTACACCTTC. Protein product: CASSPGTGVDYGYTF. Complete variable domain (other parts from reference TRBV11-1 and TRBJ1-2): EAEVAQSPRYKITEKSQAVAFWCDPISGHATLYWYRQILGQGPELLVQFQDESVVDDSQLPKDRFSAERLKGVDSTLKIQPAELGDSAMYLCASSPGTGVDYGYTFGSGTRLTVV.

With respect to this clone: Other DNA sequences from this sample encode an identical CDR3 as well. The chain joins TRBV6-2 or TRBV6-3 to TRBJ2-7; no clear D. With 3 bases removed from V and 4 bases from J, the gap between germline ends came to 4 bases. Germline V gene lookup returns CDR1 MNHEY and CDR2 SVGEGT. The CDR3 runs to 11 residues. The CDR3 sequence is CASSYLYEQYF. As DNA, the CDR3 is TGTGCCAGCAGTTATTTATACGAGCAGTACTTC.

The genes are TRBV7-8 and TRBJ2-7, with 10 bases identical to TRBD1. The V and J ends lost 3 bases and 6 bases, in that order; junction bases with no gene match: 8. The germline V gene encodes CDR1 SGHVS and CDR2 FQNEAQ. The CDR3 runs to 15 residues. CDR3 in DNA: TGTGCCAGCAGCTTGGAGTACCGGGACAGGGGCGAGCAGTACTTC. It codes for CASSLEYRDRGEQYF.

The chain carries TRBV10-1 and TRBJ2-7; D is possibly TRBD1 (6 bases). The CDR3 runs 13 residues. The V end lost 6 bases, the J end lost 4 bases, and 13 bases lay between the germline ends. The V gene's germline CDR1 is WNHNN and CDR2 SYGVQD (reference sequence). CDR3 nucleotide sequence: TGCGCCAGCAGCCTAGGACAGAGTTACGAGCAGTACTTC. This gives the protein CASSLGQSYEQYF.